These 30 T cell receptor beta chains originate from one sample sequenced in a study of cytomegalovirus exposure and HLA in healthy donors (dated by TCRdb to between 2016 and 2019). The protocol used for the library was the immunoSEQ multiplex PCR assay. The multiplex PCR relied on a mix of 60 forward primers for TCR Vbeta segments and 13 reverse primers for TCR Jbeta segments. The clones in this table, taken by TCRdb from immuneACCESS, are in-frame only. Not every clone is retained; where verified, under half of the shortfall comes from an unresolved V gene, and the cause of the rest is unknown. The sample yields 50,000 to 70,000 clones; about 81% were counted once. 6.8% of the sample comes from the top ten. Sequenced material: PBMCs. These receptors were taken from a man aged 25 to 40 in good health and CMV-seropositive.

The chain has TRBV27 and TRBJ2-5, with D possibly being TRBD1 (6 bases). The J call is doubtful: the DNA matches TRBJ2-7 better. The CDR3 extends over 13 amino acids. The germline V gene has CDR1 MNHEY and CDR2 SMNVEV (reference sequence). This CDR3 reads CASSSFDRSEQYF. CDR3 nucleotides: TGTGCCAGCAGTTCCTTCGACAGGAGCGAGCAGTACTTC.

The chain has TRBV9 and TRBJ2-2; D gene ambiguous. The CDR3 covers 13 residues. Germline V gives CDR1 SGDLS, CDR2 YYNGEE. Trimming removed 3 bases at V and 2 bases at J, with 5 bases between. The CDR3 DNA reads TGTGCCAGCAGCGCGGTAAACACCGGGGAGCTGTTTTTT. Its protein product is CASSAVNTGELFF.

This sequence joins TRBV5-1 and TRBJ1-5; D may be TRBD1 (5 bases). This CDR3 comprises 14 residues. CDR1 and CDR2 from the germline V gene are SGHRS and YFSETQ. Trimming stripped 0 bases from V and 4 bases from J, with 8 bases between. The CDR3 coding sequence is TGCGCCAGCAGCTTGGAGGCAGGGAATCAGCCCCAGCATTTT. Translating gives CASSLEAGNQPQHF.

J is TRBJ1-6 and V is TRBV2; 11 bases match TRBD1. CDR1 SNHLY and CDR2 FYNNEI come from the germline V gene. Unmatched junction bases numbered 0, after V lost 9 bases and J lost 8 bases. The CDR3 runs 12 residues. The CDR3 loop reads CARGQGDSPLHF. The DNA of the CDR3 is TGTGCCAGGGGACAGGGGGATTCACCCCTCCACTTT.

This clone was detected a few times. The chain carries TRBV9 and TRBJ2-7; 12 bases map to TRBD1. Germline-derived CDR1 and CDR2 are SGDLS and YYNGEE. The CDR3 sequence is 18 residues long. V lost 5 bases and J lost 9; bases outside the gene matches: 21. CDR3 sequence reads: CASSAGTGGGMTPLTQYF. CDR3 nucleotide sequence: TGTGCCAGCAGTGCCGGGACAGGGGGCGGCATGACTCCGTTGACGCAGTACTTC.

The chain employs TRBV5-1 and TRBJ1-1; 8 bases are a match to TRBD1. The CDR3 is 15 residues long. Germline assignment: CDR1 SGHRS and CDR2 YFSETQ. V trimming: 1 base; J trimming: 0 bases; junction bases outside the gene matches: 2. The CDR3 sequence is CASSLPGGMNTEAFF. The DNA of the CDR3 is TGCGCCAGCAGCTTGCCAGGGGGCATGAACACTGAAGCTTTCTTT.

This clone appeared a few times. This chain uses TRBV4-3 with TRBJ2-2, with a weak D call TRBD2 (6 bases). The CDR3 has 19 residues. Trimming stripped 0 bases from V and 0 bases from J, with 17 bases between. Germline CDR1 LGHNA, CDR2 YSLEER. The CDR3 protein is CASSQDRFRDLTNTGELFF. DNA of the CDR3: TGCGCCAGCAGCCAAGATCGGTTCAGGGACTTGACGAACACCGGGGAGCTGTTTTTT.

This clone was seen just once. The V gene is TRBV28, the J gene TRBJ2-7; 7 positions agree with TRBD1. Per the germline V gene, CDR1 is MDHEN and CDR2 is SYDVKM. Trimming removed 3 bases from V and 2 bases from J; junction bases left unmatched: 10. The CDR3 consists of 16 residues. In DNA, the CDR3 is TGTGCCAGCAGTTTCCTTCCCGACAGGGTCACCTACGAGCAGTACTTC. Translating it yields CASSFLPDRVTYEQYF.

This sequence joins TRBV5-4 and TRBJ1-2; the match to TRBD1 covers 7 bases. Germline CDR1 reads SGHNT; CDR2 reads YYREEE (reference sequence). V lost 4 bases to trimming and J lost 6 bases; unmatched junction nucleotides: 12. The length of the CDR3 is 15 residues. This CDR3 is CASSPDGQGVDGYTF. The CDR3 DNA reads as TGTGCCAGCAGCCCCGATGGGCAGGGGGTCGATGGCTACACCTTC.

V usage is TRBV7-2 and J usage is TRBJ1-1, with 9 nucleotides matching TRBD1. The V gene's germline CDR1 is SGHTA and CDR2 FQGNSA. Losses at the gene ends were 3 bases for V and 1 base for J; bases not matched to a gene: 6. The CDR3 extends over 16 amino acids. The DNA for the CDR3 is TGTGCCAGCAGCTTTACAGGGGGCTTTTCGAACACTGAAGCTTTCTTT. It translates to CASSFTGGFSNTEAFF.

CDR3 coding DNA: TGCGCCAGCAGCGGGACTTCAAGCTCCTACGAGCAGTACTTC. Protein: CASSGTSSSYEQYF. The chain combines TRBV4-3 with TRBJ2-7; the D gene is possibly TRBD2 (6 bases). CDR3 length: 14 amino acids. Trimming stripped 5 bases from V and 0 bases from J, with 11 bases between. Germline assignment: CDR1 LGHNA and CDR2 YSLEER.

The chain couples TRBV12-5 to TRBJ1-2; unclear D gene. Germline V CDR1 and CDR2: LGHNT, FRNRAP. The CDR3 sequence is 12 residues long. The V end lost 1 base, the J end lost 7 bases, and 7 bases lay between the germline ends. The CDR3 coding sequence is TGTGCTAGTGGTTTGGGGGCTGGTGGCTACACCTTC. Residues: CASGLGAGGYTF.

The chain employs TRBV27 and TRBJ2-7; D unresolved. This CDR3 is 11 amino acids long. The germline V gene has CDR1 MNHEY and CDR2 SMNVEV (reference sequence). V lost 4 bases to trimming and J lost 5 bases, with 6 bases between them. CDR3 nucleotide sequence: TGTGCCAGCAGTTCGGGTAACGAGCAGTACTTC. Encoded protein: CASSSGNEQYF.

The chain has TRBV5-5 and TRBJ1-3, with 12 bases identical to TRBD1. V lost 4 bases, J lost 6 bases, and 2 bases stayed unmatched. Germline CDR1 reads SGHKS; CDR2 reads YYEKEE (reference sequence). This CDR3 region has 14 residues. CDR3 sequence reads: CASSQGQGANTIYF. In DNA form, the CDR3 reads TGTGCCAGCAGCCAGGGACAGGGGGCAAACACCATATATTTT.

The chain combines TRBV9 with TRBJ2-2; D possibly corresponds to TRBD1 (5 bases). Germline loops: CDR1 SGDLS, CDR2 YYNGEE. Trimming removed 0 bases at V and 4 bases at J, with 13 bases between. This CDR3 has 16 residues. In nucleotides, the CDR3 is TGTGCCAGCAGCGTAGCCCCAAAGGGGTCCACCGGGGAGCTGTTTTTT. As protein: CASSVAPKGSTGELFF.

The CDR3 protein is CASSLGNNVYGYTF. The CDR3 DNA reads TGTGCCAGCAGTTTAGGTAACAATGTCTATGGCTACACCTTC. The V and J genes are TRBV28 and TRBJ1-2; D uncertain. With 2 bases removed from V and 4 bases from J, the gap between germline ends came to 11 bases. Germline CDR1 MDHEN, CDR2 SYDVKM. The CDR3 totals 14 residues.

The rearrangement joins TRBV5-1 to TRBJ2-5, with 7 bases matching TRBD1. In germline, CDR1 is SGHRS, CDR2 YFSETQ. The CDR3 is made up of 13 amino acids. With 6 bases clipped from V and 7 bases from J, the junction kept 9 bases outside the gene matches. CDR3 protein: CASTQGEQATQYF. The CDR3 region has the DNA TGCGCCAGCACCCAGGGGGAGCAGGCGACCCAGTACTTC.

The rearrangement joins TRBV29-1 to TRBJ1-2; D possibly corresponds to TRBD1 (6 bases). V gave up 6 bases and J gave up 3 bases, with 14 bases separating them. Looked up from germline, CDR1 is SQVTM and CDR2 is ANQGSEA. The CDR3 consists of 13 residues. The CDR3 spells CSVRTDYHYGYTF. The CDR3 region has the DNA TGCAGCGTCCGGACAGACTATCACTATGGCTACACCTTC.

The chain recombines TRBV7-8 with TRBJ2-3; 10 nucleotides align to TRBD2. V shed 6 bases, J shed 2 bases, and the junction held 5 bases outside the gene matches. Germline V gene sequence: CDR1 SGHVS, CDR2 FQNEAQ. This CDR3 has 15 residues. CDR3 loop: CASSLAGAFTDTQYF. The CDR3 DNA sequence: TGTGCCAGCAGTCTAGCGGGGGCCTTCACAGATACGCAGTATTTT.

The chain is built from TRBV7-2 and TRBJ1-1, with D unclear. Between the trimmed V and J ends, which lost 6 bases and 3 bases, there was a span of 11 bases. The CDR3 has 13 amino acids. CDR1 SGHTA and CDR2 FQGNSA come from the germline V gene. CDR3 residues: CASRMRADTEAFF. CDR3 sequence (DNA): TGTGCCAGCAGGATGAGGGCGGACACTGAAGCTTTCTTT. The full variable domain, completed using reference TRBV7-2 and TRBJ1-1, is GAGVSQSPSNKVTEKGKDVELRCDPISGHTALYWYRQSLGQGLEFLIYFQGNSAPDKSGLPSDRFSAERTGGSVSTLTIQRTQQEDSAVYLCASRMRADTEAFFGQGTRLTVV.

This rearrangement joins TRBV6-4 to TRBJ2-1, with 9 bases fitting TRBD2. Germline loops: CDR1 MRHNA, CDR2 SNTAGT. The CDR3 consists of 14 residues. The V and J ends lost 2 bases and 8 bases, in that order; junction bases with no gene match: 4. CDR3 protein: CASSDGTSIHEQFF. The CDR3 DNA is TGTGCCAGCAGTGACGGGACTAGCATCCATGAGCAGTTCTTC.

This chain joins TRBV12-5 and TRBJ1-5; D ambiguous. This CDR3 has 13 amino acids. V shed 7 bases and J shed 1 base, with 8 bases lying between them. Germline V lookup: CDR1 LGHNT, CDR2 FRNRAP. CDR3 nucleotide sequence: TGTGCTAGTGCTCCCTACAGCAATCAGCCCCAGCATTTT. This gives the protein CASAPYSNQPQHF. Variable domain in full (rest from reference TRBV12-5 and TRBJ1-5): DARVTQTPRHKVTEMGQEVTMRCQPILGHNTVFWYRQTMMQGLELLAYFRNRAPLDDSGMPKDRFSAEMPDATLATLKIQPSEPRDSAVYFCASAPYSNQPQHFGDGTRLSIL.

The chain employs TRBV10-3 and TRBJ1-1, with D unresolved. V dropped 4 bases and J dropped 1 base, with 10 bases sitting between them. CDR1 ENHRY and CDR2 SYGVKD come from the germline V gene. CDR3 length equals 14 residues. This CDR3 reads CAISAIRENTEAFF. For the CDR3, the DNA is TGTGCCATCAGTGCCATCCGGGAGAACACTGAAGCTTTCTTT.

The V call is TRBV28, the J call TRBJ2-6; tentative D call: TRBD1 (6 bases). Per germline, CDR1 MDHEN and CDR2 SYDVKM. With 5 bases removed from V and 0 bases from J, the gap between germline ends came to 14 bases. The CDR3 sequence is 17 residues long. DNA of the CDR3: TGTGCCAGCAGTCCCTCCTCAGGGGTCTCTGGGGCCAACGTCCTGACTTTC. Its protein product is CASSPSSGVSGANVLTF.

The chain recombines TRBV6-5 with TRBJ1-2; 7 bases fit TRBD1. The trim removed 8 bases at V and 8 bases at J, leaving 5 bases unmatched. Germline values: CDR1 MNHEY, CDR2 SVGAGI. The CDR3 length is 11 residues. The DNA of the CDR3 is TGTGCCAGCGGACAGGACGCCGGCTACACCTTC. Its protein is CASGQDAGYTF.

The rearrangement links TRBV7-2 to TRBJ2-7, with D perhaps matching TRBD2 (7 bases). This CDR3 has 17 amino acids. The V end was cut by 5 bases, the J end by 0 bases, with 20 bases between. The V gene's germline CDR1 is SGHTA and CDR2 FQGNSA. CDR3 region: CASSRLAIGGSSYEQYF. CDR3 sequence (DNA): TGTGCCAGCAGCCGACTAGCAATAGGGGGGAGCTCCTACGAGCAGTACTTC.

The chain joins TRBV27 to TRBJ1-2; D is unresolved. The CDR3 is made up of 13 amino acids. Trimming took 6 bases from V and 3 from J, leaving 11 bases between them. Germline V lookup: CDR1 MNHEY, CDR2 SMNVEV (reference sequence). This CDR3 is CASSQDTDYGYTF. The CDR3 nucleotides read TGTGCCAGCAGCCAAGACACCGACTATGGCTACACCTTC.

This chain links TRBV5-6 with TRBJ2-3; 8 bases line up with TRBD2. The CDR3 has 14 amino acids. Germline V gives CDR1 SGHDT, CDR2 YYEEEE. V shed 5 bases, J shed 1 base, and the junction held 3 bases outside the gene matches. DNA of the CDR3: TGTGCCAGCAGAACCGGGGGGGGCACAGATACGCAGTATTTT. It specifies CASRTGGGTDTQYF.

The chain employs TRBV15 and TRBJ2-6, with 9 bases that match TRBD1. Germline V gives CDR1 LNHNV, CDR2 YYDKDF (reference sequence). This CDR3 contains 19 residues. V lost 3 bases, J lost 2 bases, and 11 bases stayed unmatched. Written as DNA, the CDR3 is TGTGCCACCAGCAGGGAACAGGGGGCTTCTTGGACTGGGGCCAACGTCCTGACTTTC. Protein: CATSREQGASWTGANVLTF. Variable domain in full (rest from reference TRBV15 and TRBJ2-6): DAMVIQNPRYQVTQFGKPVTLSCSQTLNHNVMYWYQQKSSQAPKLLFHYYDKDFNNEADTPDNFQSRRPNTSFCFLDIRSPGLGDTAMYLCATSREQGASWTGANVLTFGAGSRLTVL.

The CDR3 spells CASGLLGVPTEAFF. In DNA, the CDR3 is TGTGCTAGTGGTTTGCTTGGAGTTCCGACTGAAGCTTTCTTT. The chain recombines TRBV12-5 with TRBJ1-1; D is unresolved. Per germline, CDR1 LGHNT and CDR2 FRNRAP. Deletions cut 2 bases from V and 5 bases from J, with 12 bases between. CDR3 length equals 14 residues.